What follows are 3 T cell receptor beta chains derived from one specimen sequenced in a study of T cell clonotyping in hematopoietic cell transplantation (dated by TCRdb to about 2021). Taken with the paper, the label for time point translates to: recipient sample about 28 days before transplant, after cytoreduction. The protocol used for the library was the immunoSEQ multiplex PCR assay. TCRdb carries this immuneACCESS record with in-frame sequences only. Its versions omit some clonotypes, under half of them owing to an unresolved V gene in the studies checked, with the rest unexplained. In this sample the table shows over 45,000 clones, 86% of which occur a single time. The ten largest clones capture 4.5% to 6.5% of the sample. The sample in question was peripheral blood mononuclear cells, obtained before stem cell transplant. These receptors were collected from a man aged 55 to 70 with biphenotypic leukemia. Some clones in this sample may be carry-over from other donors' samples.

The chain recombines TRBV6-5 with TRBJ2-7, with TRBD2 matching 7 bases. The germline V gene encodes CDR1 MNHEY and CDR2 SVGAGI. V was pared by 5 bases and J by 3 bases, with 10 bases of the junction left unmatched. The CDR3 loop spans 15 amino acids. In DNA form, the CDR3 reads TGTGCCAGCAGTACCCGGGAGGAGCGGAACTACGAGCAGTACTTC. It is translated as CASSTREERNYEQYF.

CDR3: CASSRRTRVADTQYF. CDR3 DNA sequence: TGTGCCAGCAGCCGTCGAACCAGGGTCGCAGATACGCAGTATTTT. The J gene is TRBJ2-3, the V gene TRBV4-2, with D tentatively TRBD1 (5 bases). The ends were cut back, 4 bases at V and 4 bases at J, with 15 bases in the middle. CDR1 is LGHNA and CDR2 is YNFKEQ in the germline V gene. The CDR3 covers 15 residues.

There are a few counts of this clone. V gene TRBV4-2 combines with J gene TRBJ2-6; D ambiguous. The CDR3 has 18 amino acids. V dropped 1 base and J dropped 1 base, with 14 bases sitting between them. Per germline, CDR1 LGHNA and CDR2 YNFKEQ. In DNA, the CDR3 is TGTGCCAGCAGCCAAGCCGTGACGTTATATTCTGGGGCCAACGTCCTGACTTTC. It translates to CASSQAVTLYSGANVLTF.